A single sample is the source of the 8 T cell receptor beta chains below, sequenced in a study of blood T cell repertoires in COVID-19. Here immunoSEQ multiplex PCR was the method, and the copy in TCRdb shows in-frame clones only, minus some. The sample yields under 200,000 clones, roughly 84% seen once. Sequencing used peripheral blood. The receptor source for this set is a man in his forties with acute or convalescent COVID-19.

In the case of this clone: The germline gene is not matched at one end of the junction; a read error may be the cause. The V and J genes are TRBV27 and TRBJ1-2; 7 nucleotides line up with TRBD1. The germline gives CDR1 MNHEY, CDR2 SMNVEV (reference sequence). The CDR3 is 14 amino acids. CDR3 residues: CASNLRAGGDGYTF. The CDR3 DNA follows: TGTGCCAGCAATTTAAGGGCAGGGGGAGATGGCTACACCTTC.

The chain joins TRBV13 to TRBJ1-5; the D gene is possibly TRBD1 (5 bases). The CDR3 consists of 17 residues. Germline-derived CDR1 and CDR2 are PRHDT and FYEKMQ (reference sequence). V lost 0 bases, J lost 0 bases, and 12 bases lay in between. CDR3 loop: CASSLGRGIGSNQPQHF. CDR3 DNA: TGTGCCAGCAGCTTAGGCCGGGGGATCGGTAGCAATCAGCCCCAGCATTTT.

The chain recombines TRBV2 with TRBJ1-1; D not certain. This CDR3 contains 14 residues. Trimming stripped 5 bases from V and 0 bases from J, with 10 bases between. Germline loops: CDR1 SNHLY, CDR2 FYNNEI. Here the CDR3 DNA reads TGTGCCAGCAGTTCCAACGAGGTGAACACTGAAGCTTTCTTT. This translates into CASSSNEVNTEAFF. Full variable domain (missing parts from reference TRBV2 and TRBJ1-1): EPEVTQTPSHQVTQMGQEVILRCVPISNHLYFYWYRQILGQKVEFLVSFYNNEISEKSEIFDDQFSVERPDGSNFTLKIRSTKLEDSAMYFCASSSNEVNTEAFFGQGTRLTVV.

This clone has a single count. The chain carries TRBV3-1 (or the pseudogene TRBV3-2) and TRBJ1-1; TRBD1 might be the D (6 bases). The CDR3 is 18 amino acids. V lost 1 base, J lost 0 bases, and 18 bases lay in between. Germline V lookup: CDR1 LGHDT, CDR2 YNNKEL (reference sequence). CDR3 amino acids: CASSQGGHLTGMNTEAFF. DNA of the CDR3: TGTGCCAGCAGCCAAGGCGGACATTTGACAGGTATGAACACTGAAGCTTTCTTT.

This clone was seen only a few times. The rearrangement uses TRBV11-2 and TRBJ1-1; TRBD1 matches 7 bases. The CDR3 is 15 amino acids. Per germline, CDR1 SGHAT and CDR2 FQNNGV. After removal of 5 bases from V and 1 base from J, the junction contained 7 bases not matched to a gene. The chain's CDR3 is CASSRPGTENTEAFF. The CDR3 nucleotides read TGTGCCAGCAGCCGACCCGGGACAGAGAACACTGAAGCTTTCTTT.

The chain links TRBV4-1 to TRBJ1-5; the D gene is possibly TRBD1 (5 bases). Germline V gives CDR1 MGHRA, CDR2 YSYEKL. The CDR3 runs 15 residues. The V and J ends lost 0 bases and 7 bases respectively, with 13 bases between them. Here the CDR3 DNA reads TGCGCCAGCAGCCAAGATTGGGAGGGGTGGCAGCCCCAGCATTTT. Translation: CASSQDWEGWQPQHF.

This chain uses TRBV7-2 with TRBJ1-2; the D gene is possibly TRBD1 (5 bases). The germline gives CDR1 SGHTA, CDR2 FQGNSA. Trimming took 6 bases from V and 3 from J, leaving 17 bases between them. The CDR3 has 15 amino acids. CDR3 DNA: TGTGCCAGCAGTTTTCCAGGGAAGGATCACTATGGCTACACCTTC. Protein: CASSFPGKDHYGYTF.

The CDR3 DNA sequence: TGTGCCAGCAGCCAAGATTTGGTAGCGGGGGGTGCAGATACGCAGTATTTT. It codes for CASSQDLVAGGADTQYF. This rearrangement joins TRBV3-1 (or the pseudogene TRBV3-2) to TRBJ2-3, with 10 bases aligning to TRBD2. Looked up from germline, CDR1 is LGHDT and CDR2 is YNNKEL (reference sequence). With V trimmed by 0 bases and J by 4 bases, 7 bases remained unmatched. The CDR3 length is 17 residues.